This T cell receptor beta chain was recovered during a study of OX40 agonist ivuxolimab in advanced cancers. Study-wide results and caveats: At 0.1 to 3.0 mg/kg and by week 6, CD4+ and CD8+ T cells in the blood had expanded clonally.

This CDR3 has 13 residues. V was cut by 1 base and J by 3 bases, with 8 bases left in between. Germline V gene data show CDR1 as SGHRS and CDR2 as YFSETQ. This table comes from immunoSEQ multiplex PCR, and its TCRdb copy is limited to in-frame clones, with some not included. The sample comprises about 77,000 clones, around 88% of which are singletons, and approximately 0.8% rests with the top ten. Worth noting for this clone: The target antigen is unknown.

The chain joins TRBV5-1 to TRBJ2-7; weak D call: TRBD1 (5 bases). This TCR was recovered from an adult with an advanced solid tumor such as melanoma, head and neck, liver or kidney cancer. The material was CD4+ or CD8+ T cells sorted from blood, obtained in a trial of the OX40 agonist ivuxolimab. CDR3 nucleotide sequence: TGCGCCAGCAGCTTGAGCACAGGCTACGAGCAGTACTTC. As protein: CASSLSTGYEQYF. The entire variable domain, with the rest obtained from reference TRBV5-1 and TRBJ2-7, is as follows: KAGVTQTPRYLIKTRGQQVTLSCSPISGHRSVSWYQQTPGQGLQFLFEYFSETQRNKGNFPGRFSGRQFSNSRSEMNVSTLELGDSALYLCASSLSTGYEQYFGPGTRLTVT.